The 13 T cell receptor beta chains reported below all come from one sample, sequenced in a study of T cells in Graves' hyperthyroidism and ophthalmopathy. Researchers took RNA transcripts and amplified the TCR beta CDR3 regions from them. Using the HTBI primer set, a first-round RT-PCR was run on the TCR CDR3. TCRdb used MiXCR to reprocess the multiplex PCR reads, holding one entry per CDR3 protein. The sample holds 450,000 to 500,000 distinct CDR3 sequences, roughly 23% seen once. The sequencing input was blood. The receptors stem from a woman in her 70s with Graves' ophthalmopathy.

As to this clonotype: It may be a read error: a sequence one base away is much more abundant. The rearrangement links TRBV7-2 to TRBJ2-1; TRBD2 matches at 10 bases. Per germline, CDR1 SGHTA and CDR2 FQGNSA. The CDR3 consists of 16 residues. The CDR3 DNA sequence: TGTGTCAGCAGCTCAATGTCGGGACTAGCGAACAATGAGCAGTTCTTC. Its protein is CVSSSMSGLANNEQFF. The variable domain in full, completed from reference TRBV7-2 and TRBJ2-1, reads GAGVSQSPSNKVTEKGKDVELRCDPISGHTALYWYRQSLGQGLEFLIYFQGNSAPDKSGLPSDRFSAERTGGSVSTLTIQRTQQEDSAVYLCVSSSMSGLANNEQFFGPGTRLTVL.

This clonotype was seen more than once but under ten times. The chain uses TRBV5-1 and TRBJ2-2, with a possible D match to TRBD2 (6 bases). Deletions cut 5 bases from V and 5 bases from J, with 16 bases between. The CDR3 spans 15 residues. Germline CDR1 SGHRS, CDR2 YFSETQ. The CDR3 DNA reads TGCGCCAGCAGGGTATCCCCAGGGAGGACCGGGGAGCTGTTTTTT. This sequence encodes CASRVSPGRTGELFF.

This clonotype was seen ten or more times. The gene calls are TRBV6-1 and TRBJ1-1; no clear D gene. With 5 bases removed from V and 4 bases from J, the gap between germline ends came to 11 bases. CDR1 and CDR2 from the germline V gene are MNHNS and SASEGT. This CDR3 spans 13 amino acids. CDR3 bases: TGTGCCAGCAGTCCCCCGGGGAGCACTGAAGCTTTCTTT. It translates to CASSPPGSTEAFF.

This chain links TRBV16 with TRBJ1-5, with TRBD1 matching 9 bases. Germline CDR1 is KGHSY and CDR2 is FQNENV. V gave up 2 bases and J gave up 5 bases; unmatched junction bases: 4. This CDR3 is 15 amino acids long. The chain's CDR3 is CASSQVDRGDQPQHF. CDR3 coding DNA: TGTGCCAGCAGCCAAGTAGACAGGGGGGATCAGCCCCAGCATTTT.

Only a few counts were recorded for this clonotype. The J gene is TRBJ1-3, the V gene TRBV10-3; no clear D gene. The germline V and J ends were trimmed by 3 bases and 0 bases, with 12 bases remaining between them. Germline V gene sequence: CDR1 ENHRY, CDR2 SYGVKD. The CDR3 spans 16 residues. CDR3 nucleotide sequence: TGTGCCATCAGTGATAGCCGGAAACGCTCTGGAAACACCATATATTTT. The encoded protein is CAISDSRKRSGNTIYF.

The J gene is TRBJ2-1, the V gene TRBV20-1, with TRBD1 identical over 9 bases. The germline V gene encodes CDR1 DFQATT and CDR2 SNEGSKA (reference sequence). CDR3 length: 15 amino acids. V gave up 3 bases and J gave up 3 bases; unmatched junction bases: 6. CDR3 loop: CSARADRGNYNEQFF. In DNA form, the CDR3 reads TGCAGTGCTAGGGCCGACAGGGGGAACTACAATGAGCAGTTCTTC.

This clonotype was counted between two and nine times. The chain combines TRBV7-2 with TRBJ2-7; D call uncertain. With 1 base removed from V and 3 bases from J, the gap between germline ends came to 10 bases. The CDR3 is 14 residues long. Germline values: CDR1 SGHTA, CDR2 FQGNSA. CDR3 in DNA: TGTGCCAGCAGCTTAGAAACTCAGAACTACGAGCAGTACTTC. Its translation is CASSLETQNYEQYF.

The J gene is TRBJ2-2, the V gene TRBV7-9, with 10 nucleotides matching TRBD2. V gave up 1 base and J gave up 7 bases; unmatched junction bases: 6. CDR1 and CDR2 from the germline V gene are SEHNR and FQNEAQ (reference sequence). The CDR3 is 16 amino acids. CDR3 DNA sequence: TGTGCCAGCAGCTTAGGCCTAGCGGGAGCGTTCGGGGAGCTGTTTTTT. It codes for CASSLGLAGAFGELFF.

The sample holds a few counts of this clonotype. This chain joins TRBV5-1 and TRBJ2-1, with D uncertain. This CDR3 comprises 13 residues. V was pared by 4 bases and J by 7 bases, with 12 bases between. Per germline, CDR1 SGHRS and CDR2 YFSETQ. The CDR3 loop reads CASSPEPLNEQFF. In DNA form, the CDR3 reads TGCGCCAGCAGCCCGGAGCCCTTGAATGAGCAGTTCTTC.

This chain links TRBV7-2 with TRBJ2-2; tentative D call: TRBD2 (5 bases). The V end was cut by 3 bases, the J end by 9 bases, with 8 bases between. The CDR3 spans 12 residues. Looked up from germline, CDR1 is SGHTA and CDR2 is FQGNSA. The CDR3 here is CASSFEGRELFF. In DNA form, the CDR3 reads TGTGCCAGCAGCTTCGAGGGCCGGGAGCTGTTTTTT.

Worth noting for this clonotype: This sequence may be a read error, since a much larger clone differs from it by one base. The V gene is TRBV12-3 or TRBV12-4, the J gene TRBJ1-5; tentatively, D is TRBD1 (5 bases). V lost 2 bases, J lost 4 bases, and 6 bases lay in between. This CDR3 is 13 amino acids long. CDR3 region: CASSLWGNQPQHF. In DNA, the CDR3 is TGTGCCAGCAGTTTATGGGGGAATCAGCCCCAGCATTTT.

This clonotype showed up many times. The chain couples TRBV5-5 to TRBJ2-7, with a tentative D call TRBD2 (6 bases). The CDR3 has 15 residues. Germline assignment: CDR1 SGHKS and CDR2 YYEKEE (reference sequence). The germline V and J ends were trimmed by 0 bases and 3 bases, with 13 bases remaining between them. CDR3 coding DNA: TGTGCCAGCAGCTTGGTGCGGGGAGCCGGCTACGAGCAGTACTTC. Protein product: CASSLVRGAGYEQYF.

Only a few counts were recorded for this clonotype. V gene TRBV5-1 combines with J gene TRBJ2-4, with TRBD2 identical over 14 bases. Trimming at V came to 5 bases and at J to 12 bases, leaving 10 bases not matched to a gene. Germline assignment: CDR1 SGHRS and CDR2 YFSETQ. The CDR3 covers 15 residues. CDR3 sequence: CASRASGTSGSYQYF. For the CDR3, the DNA is TGCGCCAGCAGAGCGTCCGGGACTAGCGGGAGCTATCAGTACTTC.